The clone carrying this T cell receptor beta chain showed up just a few times. The data were obtained in a study of blood T cell repertoires in COVID-19. Overall study context: Both acute and convalescent COVID-19 samples were obtained from the United States, Italy and Spain. PBMCs, B-cell-depleted T cells, or T cells provided the cDNA or gDNA that made up the material.

Looked up from germline, CDR1 is SGHAT and CDR2 is FQNNGV. The length of the CDR3 is 17 residues. V lost 5 bases to trimming and J lost 3 bases, with 19 bases between them. TCRdb's table, derived via immunoSEQ multiplex PCR, lists solely in-frame clones and lacks some. The table includes about 120,000 clones, around 84% detected once. Sequences were obtained from peripheral blood. The rearrangement uses TRBV11-2 and TRBJ1-4, with D possibly matching TRBD1 (5 bases). This receptor was obtained from a man aged 35-49 years with acute or convalescent COVID-19. The CDR3 coding sequence is TGTGCCAGCAGCCCTAGGGGCCTGGGCCGTTCTAATGAAAAACTGTTTTTT. Protein: CASSPRGLGRSNEKLFF.